Listed here is a single T cell receptor (beta chain). What it binds is not known. The entry originates in a study of T cell repertoires in cytomegalovirus infection. Study-level background: The authors relied on CMV epitopes, both recently identified HLA-C-restricted and well-studied HLA-B-restricted. CMV infection plus the matching HLA type was flagged by public TCR beta signatures.

TCRdb re-called the reads with MiXCR, one entry per CDR3 protein. The repertoire includes approximately 500,000 distinct CDR3 sequences, around 35% of them detected once, and around a sixth sits in the top ten. Germline V gene sequence: CDR1 SGHTA, CDR2 FQGTGA. V was clipped by 2 bases and J by 2 bases; unmatched bases: 3. This CDR3 has 14 residues. The rearrangement uses TRBV7-3 and TRBJ2-7; 7 bases line up with TRBD2. The sequenced sample was cultured PBMCs, obtained from culture after CMV antigen stimulation. This clonotype was obtained from a human donor in good health (CMV status not recorded). Some clones in this sample may be carry-over from other donors' samples. The CDR3 sequence is CASSLAGDTYEQYF. The CDR3 nucleotides read TGTGCCAGCAGCTTAGCGGGAGACACCTACGAGCAGTACTTC.